This TCR beta chain was identified in a study of human T cells and chemical hapten exposure. Broader study findings: The number of TCRs over 1 in 1000 frequency stayed unchanged after DPC.

Between the trimmed V and J ends, which lost 3 bases and 7 bases, there was a span of 4 bases. This CDR3 is 11 amino acids long. The table lists this clonotype with many counts. The antigen is unknown. Blood, whole and unfractionated, served as the source for total RNA extraction. TCRdb analysed the 5' RACE reads with MiXCR anew, one entry per CDR3 protein. Counted here are some 150,000 distinct CDR3 sequences, around 4.1% occurring once; the ten biggest clones make up 1.2% to 1.5%. The sequence was collected from a female donor in good health. The chain uses TRBV12-3 or TRBV12-4 and TRBJ2-1; D is uncertain. The CDR3 loop reads CASSLRNEQFF. CDR3 nucleotides: TGTGCCAGCAGTTTGAGGAATGAGCAGTTCTTC.